This T cell receptor (beta chain) is drawn from a study of graft-versus-host responses after intestinal transplantation. As to this clone: Its antigen is still unknown.

The CDR3 contains 15 residues. Per germline, CDR1 SEHNR and CDR2 FQNEAQ (reference sequence). The trim removed 7 bases at V and 1 base at J, leaving 6 bases unmatched. Sequenced by immunoSEQ multiplex PCR; TCRdb stores in-frame clones only, minus some. The repertoire holds roughly 90,000 clones, with roughly nine tenths as singletons. The specimen was unstimulated CD4+ T cells sorted from spleen or lymph node cells, collected before transplant. The chain recombines TRBV7-9 with TRBJ2-2, with TRBD2 matching over 7 bases. The receptor comes from a human donor who was the organ donor for an intestinal transplant. For the CDR3, the DNA is TGTGCCAGCACCTGGGGCGGGAGGAACACCGGGGAGCTGTTTTTT. It codes for CASTWGGRNTGELFF.